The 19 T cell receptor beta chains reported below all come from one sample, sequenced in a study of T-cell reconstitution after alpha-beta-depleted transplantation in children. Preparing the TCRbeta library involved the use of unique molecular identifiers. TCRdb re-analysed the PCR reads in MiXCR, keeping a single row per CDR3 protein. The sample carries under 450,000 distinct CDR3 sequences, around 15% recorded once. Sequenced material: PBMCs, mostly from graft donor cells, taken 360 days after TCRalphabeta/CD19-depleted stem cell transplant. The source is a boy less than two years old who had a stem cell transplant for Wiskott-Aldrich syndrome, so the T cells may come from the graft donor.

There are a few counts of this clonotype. This CDR3 reads CSARDSAPLAGASYEQYF. DNA of the CDR3: TGCAGTGCTAGAGATTCGGCCCCTCTAGCGGGAGCCTCCTACGAGCAGTACTTC. The genes are TRBV20-1 and TRBJ2-7, with 10 bases that match TRBD2. Germline-derived CDR1 and CDR2 are DFQATT and SNEGSKA (reference sequence). CDR3 length: 18 residues. The ends lost 0 bases at V and 0 bases at J; junction bases unmatched: 11.

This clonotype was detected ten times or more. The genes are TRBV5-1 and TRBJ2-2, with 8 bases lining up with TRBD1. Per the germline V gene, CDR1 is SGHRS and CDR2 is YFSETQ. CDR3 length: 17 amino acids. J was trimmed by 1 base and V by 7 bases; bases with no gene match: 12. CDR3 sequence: CASGLPGGLLNTGELFF. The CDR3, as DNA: TGCGCCAGCGGACTGCCAGGGGGCTTACTGAACACCGGGGAGCTGTTTTTT.

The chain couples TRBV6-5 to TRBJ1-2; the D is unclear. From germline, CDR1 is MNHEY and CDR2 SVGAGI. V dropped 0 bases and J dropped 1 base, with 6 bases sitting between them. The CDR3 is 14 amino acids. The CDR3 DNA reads TGTGCCAGCAGTTACTCCAGGAATAACTATGGCTACACCTTC. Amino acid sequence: CASSYSRNNYGYTF.

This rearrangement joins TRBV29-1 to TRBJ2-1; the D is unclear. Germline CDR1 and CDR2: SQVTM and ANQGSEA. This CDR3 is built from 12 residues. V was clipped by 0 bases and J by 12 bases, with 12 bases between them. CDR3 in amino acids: CSVEENFGGQFF. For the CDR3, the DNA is TGCAGCGTTGAAGAGAACTTTGGTGGGCAGTTCTTC.

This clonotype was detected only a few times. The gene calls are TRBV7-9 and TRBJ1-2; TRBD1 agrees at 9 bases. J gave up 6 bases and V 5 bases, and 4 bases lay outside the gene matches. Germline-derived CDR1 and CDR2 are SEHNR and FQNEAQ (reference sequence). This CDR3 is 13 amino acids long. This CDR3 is CASSPRQGDGYTF. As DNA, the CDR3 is TGTGCCAGCAGCCCCCGACAGGGGGATGGCTACACCTTC.

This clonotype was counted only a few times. The CDR3: CASSSPGAQGGEQFF. The CDR3 nucleotides are TGTGCCAGCAGCTCCCCCGGTGCACAGGGAGGCGAGCAGTTCTTC. V usage is TRBV7-7 and J usage is TRBJ2-1; D possibly uses TRBD1 or TRBD2 (6 bases each). Germline CDR1 SSHAT, CDR2 FNYEAQ (reference sequence). The germline V and J ends were trimmed by 4 bases and 10 bases, with 20 bases remaining between them. This CDR3 contains 15 residues. The full variable domain, with the rest looked up from reference TRBV7-7 and TRBJ2-1, is GAGVSQSPRYKVTKRGQDVTLRCDPISSHATLYWYQQALGQGPEFLTYFNYEAQPDKSGLPSDRFSAERPEGSISTLTIQRTEQRDSAMYRCASSSPGAQGGEQFFGPGTRLTVL.

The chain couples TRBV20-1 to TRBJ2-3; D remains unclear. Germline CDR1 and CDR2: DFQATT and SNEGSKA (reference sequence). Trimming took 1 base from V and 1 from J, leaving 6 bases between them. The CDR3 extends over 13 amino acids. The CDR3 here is CSARAVGTDTQYF. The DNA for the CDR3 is TGCAGTGCTAGAGCGGTGGGCACAGATACGCAGTATTTT.

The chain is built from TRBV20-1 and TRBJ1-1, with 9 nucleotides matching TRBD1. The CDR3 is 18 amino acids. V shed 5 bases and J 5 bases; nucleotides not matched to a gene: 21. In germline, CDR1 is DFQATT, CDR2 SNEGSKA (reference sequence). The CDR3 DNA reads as TGCAGTGCTGGGCGTCCCGGGACAGGGAACCGGGGACGGACTGAAGCTTTCTTT. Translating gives CSAGRPGTGNRGRTEAFF.

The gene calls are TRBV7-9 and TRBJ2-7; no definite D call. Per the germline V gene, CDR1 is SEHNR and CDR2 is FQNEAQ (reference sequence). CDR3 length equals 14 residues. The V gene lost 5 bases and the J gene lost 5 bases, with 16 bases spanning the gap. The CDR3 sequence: CASSKATDGHEQYF. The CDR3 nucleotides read TGTGCCAGCAGCAAAGCTACAGACGGCCACGAGCAGTACTTC.

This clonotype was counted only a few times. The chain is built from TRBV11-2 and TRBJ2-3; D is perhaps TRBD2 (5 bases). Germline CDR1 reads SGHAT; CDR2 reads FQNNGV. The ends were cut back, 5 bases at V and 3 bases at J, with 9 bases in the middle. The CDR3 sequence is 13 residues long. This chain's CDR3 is CASSHVATDTQYF. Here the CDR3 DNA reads TGTGCCAGCAGCCACGTAGCGACAGATACGCAGTATTTT.

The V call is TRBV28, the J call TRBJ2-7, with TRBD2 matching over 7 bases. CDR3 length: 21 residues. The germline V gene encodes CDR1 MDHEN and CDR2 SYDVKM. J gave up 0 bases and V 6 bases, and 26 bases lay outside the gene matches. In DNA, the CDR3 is TGTGCCAGCAGCACCGCAAATGGGGAGTCAAGGGACTATCGGAGCTCCTACGAGCAGTACTTC. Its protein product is CASSTANGESRDYRSSYEQYF.

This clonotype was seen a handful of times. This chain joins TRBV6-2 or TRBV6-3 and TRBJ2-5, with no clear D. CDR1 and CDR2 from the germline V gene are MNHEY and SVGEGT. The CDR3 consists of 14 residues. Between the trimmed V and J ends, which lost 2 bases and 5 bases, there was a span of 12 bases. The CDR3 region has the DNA TGTGCCAGCAGTTACCCACCAGGTTTCGAGACCCAGTACTTC. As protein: CASSYPPGFETQYF.

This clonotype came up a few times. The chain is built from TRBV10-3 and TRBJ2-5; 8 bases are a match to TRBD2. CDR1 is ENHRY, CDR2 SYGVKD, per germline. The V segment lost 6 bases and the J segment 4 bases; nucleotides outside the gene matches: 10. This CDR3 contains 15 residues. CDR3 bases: TGTGCCATCAGGGACCCGGGGGGGCCGGGAGAGACCCAGTACTTC. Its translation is CAIRDPGGPGETQYF.

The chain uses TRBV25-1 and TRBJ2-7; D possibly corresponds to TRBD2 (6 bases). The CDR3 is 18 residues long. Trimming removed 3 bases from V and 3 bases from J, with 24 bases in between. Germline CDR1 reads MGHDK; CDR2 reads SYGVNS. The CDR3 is CASSDYRRLVFSIYEQYF. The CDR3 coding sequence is TGTGCCAGCAGTGATTACCGTAGACTAGTTTTTAGCATCTACGAGCAGTACTTC.

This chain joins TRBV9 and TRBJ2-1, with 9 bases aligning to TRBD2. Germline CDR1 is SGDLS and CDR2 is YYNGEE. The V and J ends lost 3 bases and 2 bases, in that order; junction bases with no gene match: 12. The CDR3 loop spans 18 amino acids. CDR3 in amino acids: CASSANSLAGGTYNEQFF. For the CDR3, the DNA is TGTGCCAGCAGCGCTAACTCTTTGGCGGGAGGGACCTACAATGAGCAGTTCTTC.

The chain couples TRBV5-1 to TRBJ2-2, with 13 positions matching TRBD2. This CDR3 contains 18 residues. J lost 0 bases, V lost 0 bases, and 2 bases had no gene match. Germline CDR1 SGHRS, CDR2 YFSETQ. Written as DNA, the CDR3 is TGCGCCAGCAGCTTGGCCGGACTAGCGGGAGCGAACACCGGGGAGCTGTTTTTT. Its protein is CASSLAGLAGANTGELFF.

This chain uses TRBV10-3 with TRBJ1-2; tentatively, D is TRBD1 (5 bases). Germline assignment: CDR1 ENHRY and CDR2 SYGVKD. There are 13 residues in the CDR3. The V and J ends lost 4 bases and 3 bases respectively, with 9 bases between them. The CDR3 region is CAISGAGHYGYTF. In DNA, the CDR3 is TGTGCCATCAGTGGCGCAGGGCACTATGGCTACACCTTC.

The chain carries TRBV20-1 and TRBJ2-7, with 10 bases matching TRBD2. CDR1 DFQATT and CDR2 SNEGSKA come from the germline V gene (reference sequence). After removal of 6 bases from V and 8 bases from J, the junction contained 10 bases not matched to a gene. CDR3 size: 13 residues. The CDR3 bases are TGCAGTGCCAGTAGTCTAGCGGGAGAGAAGCAGTACTTC. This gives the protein CSASSLAGEKQYF.

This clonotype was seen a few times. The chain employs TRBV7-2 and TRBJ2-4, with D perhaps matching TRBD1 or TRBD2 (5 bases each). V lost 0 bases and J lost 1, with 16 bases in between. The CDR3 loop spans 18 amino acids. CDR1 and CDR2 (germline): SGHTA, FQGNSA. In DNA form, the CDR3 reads TGTGCCAGCAGCTTAGCGACCCCGGGGCGCATGGCCAAAAACATTCAGTACTTC. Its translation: CASSLATPGRMAKNIQYF.